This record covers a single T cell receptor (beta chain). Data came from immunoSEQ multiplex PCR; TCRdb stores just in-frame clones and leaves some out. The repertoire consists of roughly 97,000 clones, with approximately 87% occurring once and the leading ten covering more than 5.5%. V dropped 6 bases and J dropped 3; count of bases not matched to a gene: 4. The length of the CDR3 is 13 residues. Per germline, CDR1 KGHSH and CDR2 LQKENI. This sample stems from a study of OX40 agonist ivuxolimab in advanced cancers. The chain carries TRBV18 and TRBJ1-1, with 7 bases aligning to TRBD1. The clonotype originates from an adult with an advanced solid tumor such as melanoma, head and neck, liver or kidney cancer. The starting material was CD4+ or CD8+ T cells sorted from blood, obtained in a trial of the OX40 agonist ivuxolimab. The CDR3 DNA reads TGTGCCAGCTCCGACAGGGCCGACACTGAAGCTTTCTTT. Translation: CASSDRADTEAFF.